This paragraph reports one T cell receptor beta chain. The data originate from a study of shared clonotypes between healthy human individuals. Healthy HIV-negative adults with no recent acute infections or vaccinations were recruited as donors. Genomic DNA, for the unsorted samples, came from tens of millions of PBMCs. Only in-frame clones appear in the TCRdb table, and some are missing; sequencing was by immunoSEQ multiplex PCR. The data show about 96,000 clones, with less than 60% seen just once and more than 12% held by the top ten. The V end was cut by 5 bases, the J end by 0 bases, with 14 bases between. Looked up from germline, CDR1 is GTSNPN and CDR2 is SVGIG (reference sequence). CDR3 length equals 15 residues.

This sequence was found in a woman aged 40 to 50 in good health. Some clones in this sample may be carry-over from other donors' samples. Input material: PBMCs. This chain connects TRBV30 to TRBJ1-5, with D tentatively TRBD1 (5 bases). DNA of the CDR3: TGTGCCTGGCCTATGGGCGGACATAGCAATCAGCCCCAGCATTTT. It translates to CAWPMGGHSNQPQHF.